What follows are 17 T cell receptor beta chains derived from one specimen sequenced in a study of blood T cell repertoires in COVID-19. Data came from immunoSEQ multiplex PCR; TCRdb stores just in-frame clones and leaves some out. Altogether 70,000 or so clones are present, around 88% being singletons, with the ten largest covering roughly 0.58%. The source material was peripheral blood. These receptor sequences come from a man in his fifties or sixties with acute or convalescent COVID-19.

This clone was observed once. The J gene is TRBJ2-2, the V gene TRBV10-1; D perhaps matches TRBD2 (5 bases). V lost 6 bases and J 3 bases, leaving 5 bases between the germline ends. CDR1 and CDR2 (germline): WNHNN, SYGVQD (reference sequence). CDR3 length: 12 residues. The CDR3 bases are TGCGCCAGCAGGAGGGACACCGGGGAGCTGTTTTTT. This gives the protein CASRRDTGELFF.

The rearrangement uses TRBV29-1 and TRBJ1-1; D call uncertain. The CDR3 is 13 amino acids. In germline, CDR1 is SQVTM, CDR2 ANQGSEA. V lost 4 bases and J lost 0, with 9 bases in between. CDR3 sequence reads: CSVGRRLNTEAFF. DNA of the CDR3: TGCAGCGTTGGGCGGCGGCTGAACACTGAAGCTTTCTTT. Filled out from reference TRBV29-1 and TRBJ1-1, the complete variable domain reads SAVISQKPSRDICQRGTSLTIQCQVDSQVTMMFWYRQQPGQSLTLIATANQGSEATYESGFVIDKFPISRPNLTFSTLTVSNMSPEDSSIYLCSVGRRLNTEAFFGQGTRLTVV.

This chain connects TRBV9 to TRBJ1-5; D remains unclear. Between the trimmed V and J ends, which lost 0 bases and 7 bases, there was a span of 8 bases. There are 13 residues in the CDR3. Germline V gives CDR1 SGDLS, CDR2 YYNGEE. CDR3 sequence (DNA): TGTGCCAGCAGCGTAGGCGGGTTACAGCCCCAGCATTTT. It is translated as CASSVGGLQPQHF.

The table lists this clone with a few counts. In nucleotides, the CDR3 is TGTGCCAGCAGTGAAGCCCGGGGGTGGCAGCCCCAGCATTTT. This translates into CASSEARGWQPQHF. This chain uses TRBV6-1 with TRBJ1-5; weak D call: TRBD1 (5 bases). Germline assignment: CDR1 MNHNS and CDR2 SASEGT. The CDR3 runs 14 residues. V was cut by 0 bases and J by 7 bases, with 10 bases left in between.

The chain links TRBV4-1 to TRBJ2-7; 8 bases are shared with TRBD2. Germline loops: CDR1 MGHRA, CDR2 YSYEKL. The J segment lost 5 bases and the V segment lost 0 bases, leaving 3 bases of the junction unmatched. This CDR3 is built from 14 residues. This CDR3 is CASSQEPGGNEQYF. In DNA, the CDR3 is TGCGCCAGCAGCCAAGAACCGGGGGGGAACGAGCAGTACTTC.

The chain couples TRBV27 to TRBJ2-1, with D unclear. CDR1 and CDR2 from the germline V gene are MNHEY and SMNVEV (reference sequence). CDR3 length: 13 amino acids. The V end lost 6 bases, the J end lost 6 bases, and 12 bases lay between the germline ends. DNA for the CDR3: TGTGCCAGCAGGCCCATGGGCCCCAATGAGCAGTTCTTC. As protein: CASRPMGPNEQFF.

The rearrangement uses TRBV18 and TRBJ1-3; 7 bases are a match to TRBD1. Germline V CDR1 and CDR2: KGHSH, LQKENI. The J segment lost 0 bases and the V segment lost 3 bases, leaving 5 bases of the junction unmatched. The CDR3 loop spans 16 amino acids. CDR3 loop: CASSPGTANSGNTIYF. The CDR3 DNA reads TGTGCCAGCTCACCGGGGACAGCCAACTCTGGAAACACCATATATTTT.

The chain links TRBV5-1 to TRBJ2-7, with TRBD1 matching 7 bases. Germline V gene data show CDR1 as SGHRS and CDR2 as YFSETQ. V lost 4 bases, J lost 2 bases, and 3 bases stayed unmatched. The CDR3 consists of 13 residues. The CDR3 sequence: CASSRGQTYEQYF. The CDR3 coding sequence is TGCGCCAGCAGCCGGGGACAGACCTACGAGCAGTACTTC.

The V and J genes are TRBV24-1 and TRBJ1-2, with 7 bases that match TRBD1. Germline CDR1 is KGHDR and CDR2 is SFDVKD. This CDR3 has 13 residues. The V gene end was trimmed by 6 bases and the J gene end by 7 bases; junction bases not matched to a gene: 7. The CDR3 protein is CATSQGVRFGYTF. The CDR3 nucleotides read TGTGCCACCAGTCAGGGGGTGAGGTTTGGCTACACCTTC.

The chain carries TRBV9 and TRBJ2-2; TRBD2 is a possible D gene (5 bases). The V end lost 2 bases, the J end lost 7 bases, and 12 bases lay between the germline ends. This CDR3 region has 14 residues. Germline V gene data show CDR1 as SGDLS and CDR2 as YYNGEE. The CDR3 DNA reads TGTGCCAGCAGCGTCGGGGTAATGGGCGGGGAGCTGTTTTTT. Its translation: CASSVGVMGGELFF.

The chain links TRBV9 to TRBJ2-7; weak D call: TRBD2 (5 bases). The V gene lost 4 bases and the J gene lost 2 bases, with 13 bases spanning the gap. Germline CDR1 SGDLS, CDR2 YYNGEE. The CDR3 extends over 14 amino acids. DNA for the CDR3: TGTGCCAGCAGCCTTTCGTCGGAGGCCTACGAGCAGTACTTC. Encoded protein: CASSLSSEAYEQYF.

The chain carries TRBV19 and TRBJ2-2; no clear D. This CDR3 is built from 14 residues. The V and J ends lost 7 bases and 2 bases respectively, with 11 bases between them. Germline lookup yields CDR1 LNHDA and CDR2 SQIVND (reference sequence). CDR3 in DNA: TGTGCCAGTAAAACCCAGATTAACACCGGGGAGCTGTTTTTT. Translated: CASKTQINTGELFF.

CDR3 DNA sequence: TGTGCCAGTAAACAGGGGAGGAACGAGCAGTACTTC. It is translated as CASKQGRNEQYF. The chain is built from TRBV19 and TRBJ2-7, with a tentative D call TRBD1 (7 bases). The CDR3 has 12 amino acids. With 7 bases removed from V and 5 bases from J, the gap between germline ends came to 12 bases. Germline V gene sequence: CDR1 LNHDA, CDR2 SQIVND (reference sequence). Supplemented by reference TRBV19 and TRBJ2-7, the full variable domain reads DGGITQSPKYLFRKEGQNVTLSCEQNLNHDAMYWYRQDPGQGLRLIYYSQIVNDFQKGDIAEGYSVSREKKESFPLTVTSAQKNPTAFYLCASKQGRNEQYFGPGTRLTVT.

The V and J genes are TRBV19 and TRBJ2-1; 8 positions match TRBD1. V shed 3 bases and J 9 bases; nucleotides not matched to a gene: 1. Germline V gives CDR1 LNHDA, CDR2 SQIVND (reference sequence). CDR3 length: 12 residues. The CDR3 here is CASSMTGVEQFF. Here the CDR3 DNA reads TGTGCCAGTAGTATGACAGGGGTTGAGCAGTTCTTC.

The V gene is TRBV5-1, the J gene TRBJ1-5; 7 bases match TRBD1. V was pared by 0 bases and J by 6 bases, with 6 bases of the junction left unmatched. This CDR3 is built from 15 residues. The germline V gene encodes CDR1 SGHRS and CDR2 YFSETQ. The CDR3 region has the DNA TGCGCCAGCAGCTTGGAGACAGGGACTTTTCAGCCCCAGCATTTT. Amino acid sequence: CASSLETGTFQPQHF. Together with reference TRBV5-1 and TRBJ1-5, the CDR3 gives the full variable domain: KAGVTQTPRYLIKTRGQQVTLSCSPISGHRSVSWYQQTPGQGLQFLFEYFSETQRNKGNFPGRFSGRQFSNSRSEMNVSTLELGDSALYLCASSLETGTFQPQHFGDGTRLSIL.

J is TRBJ2-1 and V is TRBV29-1, with 15 positions matching TRBD2. After removal of 0 bases from V and 0 bases from J, the junction contained 6 bases not matched to a gene. The CDR3 length is 19 residues. CDR1 and CDR2 (germline): SQVTM, ANQGSEA. The CDR3 region has the DNA TGCAGCGTTGAAGATTTCGGGACTAGCGGGAGGACCTCCTACAATGAGCAGTTCTTC. Its protein product is CSVEDFGTSGRTSYNEQFF.

The V gene is TRBV13, the J gene TRBJ1-6, with 7 bases that match TRBD1. Germline lookup yields CDR1 PRHDT and CDR2 FYEKMQ (reference sequence). V shed 6 bases and J 5 bases; nucleotides not matched to a gene: 7. The CDR3 is made up of 15 amino acids. As DNA, the CDR3 is TGTGCCAGCAGAGAACAGGGGCGACATAATTCACCCCTCCACTTT. Its translation is CASREQGRHNSPLHF.